The source of this TCR beta chain is a study of cytomegalovirus exposure and HLA in healthy donors. Notes on this clone: Its antigen remains unknown.

Germline loops: CDR1 MNHEY, CDR2 SMNVEV (reference sequence). The CDR3 contains 14 residues. Trimming cost V 4 bases and J 4 bases; bases outside gene matches: 5. Study-level findings and limits: Later, an analysis found that TCR clusters from the first cohort tended to co-occur in the roughly 110 validation repertoires. Rarity characterized most TCR sequences, yet some public TCRs appeared in many donors. As confirmed in vitro, a few CMV-associated chains were specific for CMV antigens.

This table comes from immunoSEQ multiplex PCR, and its TCRdb copy is limited to in-frame clones, with some not included. The table has about 310,000 clones, approximately 85% seen once. This TCR came from a man aged 30-40 years in good health and CMV-seronegative. Sequencing used PBMCs. The V call is TRBV27, the J call TRBJ1-2, with TRBD1 matching 8 bases. The CDR3 nucleotides read TGTGCCAGCAGTTCCATAACAGGGGGCTATGGCTACACCTTC. As protein: CASSSITGGYGYTF.